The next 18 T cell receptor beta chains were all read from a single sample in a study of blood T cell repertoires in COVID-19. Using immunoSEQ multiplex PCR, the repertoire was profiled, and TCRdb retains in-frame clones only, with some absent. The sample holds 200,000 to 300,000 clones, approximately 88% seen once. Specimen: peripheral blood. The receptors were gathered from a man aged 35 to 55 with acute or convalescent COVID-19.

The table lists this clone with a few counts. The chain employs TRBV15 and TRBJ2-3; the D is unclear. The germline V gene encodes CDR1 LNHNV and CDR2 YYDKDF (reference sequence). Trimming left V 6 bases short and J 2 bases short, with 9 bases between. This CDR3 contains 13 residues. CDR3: CATRVSPTDTQYF. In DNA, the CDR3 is TGTGCCACCAGGGTGAGCCCCACAGATACGCAGTATTTT.

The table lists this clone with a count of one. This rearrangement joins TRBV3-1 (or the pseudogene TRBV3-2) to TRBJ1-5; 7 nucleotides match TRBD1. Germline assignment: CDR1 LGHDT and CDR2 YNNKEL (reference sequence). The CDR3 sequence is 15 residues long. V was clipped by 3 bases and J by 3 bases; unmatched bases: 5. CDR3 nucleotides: TGTGCCAGCAGCCAGGGGACAGATTTCAATCAGCCCCAGCATTTT. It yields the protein CASSQGTDFNQPQHF.

As DNA, the CDR3 is TGTGCCAGCAGTTTACAGGGGACGAATGAGCAGTTCTTC. As protein: CASSLQGTNEQFF. The chain carries TRBV27 and TRBJ2-1; possible D gene TRBD1, 6 bases. V lost 2 bases and J 7 bases, leaving 9 bases between the germline ends. CDR1 MNHEY and CDR2 SMNVEV come from the germline V gene (reference sequence). CDR3 length: 13 amino acids.

The CDR3 sequence is CASSLDAGPEAFF. The DNA for the CDR3 is TGTGCCAGCAGCTTGGACGCGGGTCCTGAAGCTTTCTTT. The gene calls are TRBV5-4 and TRBJ1-1; D ambiguous. Germline values: CDR1 SGHNT, CDR2 YYREEE (reference sequence). V lost 0 bases to trimming and J lost 6 bases, with 9 bases between them. CDR3 length: 13 amino acids.

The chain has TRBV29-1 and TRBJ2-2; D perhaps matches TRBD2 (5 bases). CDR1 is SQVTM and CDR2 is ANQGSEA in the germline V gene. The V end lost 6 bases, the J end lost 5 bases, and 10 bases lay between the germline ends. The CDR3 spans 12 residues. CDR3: CSVRSGTGELFF. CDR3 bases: TGCAGCGTCCGATCGGGGACCGGGGAGCTGTTTTTT.

For the CDR3, the DNA is TGTGCCAGCAGCCCCGGCGATAATTCAGGGAACAATGAGCAGTTCTTC. Its translation is CASSPGDNSGNNEQFF. The chain combines TRBV5-4 with TRBJ2-1; tentative D call: TRBD1 (5 bases). There are 16 residues in the CDR3. V was shortened by 4 bases and J by 5 bases, with 19 bases between the two germline ends. The V gene's germline CDR1 is SGHNT and CDR2 YYREEE (reference sequence). The full variable domain, completed using reference TRBV5-4 and TRBJ2-1, is ETGVTQSPTHLIKTRGQQVTLRCSSQSGHNTVSWYQQALGQGPQFIFQYYREEENGRGNFPPRFSGLQFPNYSSELNVNALELDDSALYLCASSPGDNSGNNEQFFGPGTRLTVL.

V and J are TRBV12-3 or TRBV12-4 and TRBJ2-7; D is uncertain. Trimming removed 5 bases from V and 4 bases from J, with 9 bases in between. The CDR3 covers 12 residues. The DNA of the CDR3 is TGTGCCAGCAGTACTGGGCAATACGAGCAGTACTTC. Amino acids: CASSTGQYEQYF.

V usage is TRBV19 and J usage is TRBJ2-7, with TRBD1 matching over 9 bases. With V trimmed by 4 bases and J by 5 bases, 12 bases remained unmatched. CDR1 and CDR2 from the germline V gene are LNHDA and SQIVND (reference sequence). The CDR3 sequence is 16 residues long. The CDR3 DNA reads TGTGCCAGTAGTACCCCCGGCACAGGGGGCGGCGACGAGCAGTACTTC. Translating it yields CASSTPGTGGGDEQYF.

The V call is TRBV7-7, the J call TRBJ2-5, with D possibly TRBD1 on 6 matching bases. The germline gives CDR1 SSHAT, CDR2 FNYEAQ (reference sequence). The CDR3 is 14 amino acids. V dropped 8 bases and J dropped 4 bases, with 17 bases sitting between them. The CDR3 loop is CASGAGVFPETQYF. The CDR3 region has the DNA TGTGCCAGCGGGGCAGGGGTATTCCCAGAGACCCAGTACTTC.

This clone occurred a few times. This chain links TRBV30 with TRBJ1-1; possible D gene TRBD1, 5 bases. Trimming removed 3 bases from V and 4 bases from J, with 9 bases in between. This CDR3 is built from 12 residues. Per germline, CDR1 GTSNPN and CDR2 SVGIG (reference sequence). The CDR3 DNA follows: TGTGCCTGGAGACAGGTGGGCACTGAAGCTTTCTTT. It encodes CAWRQVGTEAFF. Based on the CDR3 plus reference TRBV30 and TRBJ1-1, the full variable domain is SQTIHQWPATLVQPVGSPLSLECTVEGTSNPNLYWYRQAAGRGLQLLFYSVGIGQISSEVPQNLSASRPQDRQFILSSKKLLLSDSGFYLCAWRQVGTEAFFGQGTRLTVV.

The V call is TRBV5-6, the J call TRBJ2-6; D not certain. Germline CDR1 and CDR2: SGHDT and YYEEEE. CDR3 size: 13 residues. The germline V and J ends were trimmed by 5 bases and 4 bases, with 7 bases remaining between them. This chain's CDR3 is CASRSVGANVLTF. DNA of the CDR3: TGTGCCAGCAGGTCGGTCGGGGCCAACGTCCTGACTTTC.

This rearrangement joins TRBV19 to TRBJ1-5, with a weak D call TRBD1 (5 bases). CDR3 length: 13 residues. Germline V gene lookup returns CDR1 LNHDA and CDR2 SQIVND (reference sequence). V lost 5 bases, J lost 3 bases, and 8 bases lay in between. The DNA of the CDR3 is TGTGCCAGTAGTGACAGTACCAATCAGCCCCAGCATTTT. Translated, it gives CASSDSTNQPQHF.

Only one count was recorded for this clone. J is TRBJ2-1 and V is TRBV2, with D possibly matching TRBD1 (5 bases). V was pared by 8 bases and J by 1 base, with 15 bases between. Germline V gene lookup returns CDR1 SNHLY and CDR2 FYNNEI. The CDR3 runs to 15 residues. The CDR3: CASCIQGNSYNEQFF. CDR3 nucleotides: TGTGCCAGCTGCATTCAGGGCAATTCCTACAATGAGCAGTTCTTC.

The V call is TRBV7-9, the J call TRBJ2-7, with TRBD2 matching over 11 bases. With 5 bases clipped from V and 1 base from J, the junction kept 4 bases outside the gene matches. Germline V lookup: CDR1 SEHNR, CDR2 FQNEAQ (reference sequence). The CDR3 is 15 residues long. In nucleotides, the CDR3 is TGTGCCAGCAGCGGTGGGACTAGCGGATCCTACGAGCAGTACTTC. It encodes CASSGGTSGSYEQYF.

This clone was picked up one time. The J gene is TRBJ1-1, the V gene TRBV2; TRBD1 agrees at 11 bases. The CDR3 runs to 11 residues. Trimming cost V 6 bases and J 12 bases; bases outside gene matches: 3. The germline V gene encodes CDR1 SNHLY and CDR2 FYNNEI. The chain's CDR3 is CASSPDRGPFF. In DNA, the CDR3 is TGTGCCAGCAGCCCGGACAGGGGGCCTTTCTTT.

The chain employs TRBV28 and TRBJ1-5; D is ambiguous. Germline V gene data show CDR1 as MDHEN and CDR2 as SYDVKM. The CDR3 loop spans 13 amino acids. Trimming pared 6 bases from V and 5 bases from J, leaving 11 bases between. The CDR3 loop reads CASSAGVYQPQHF. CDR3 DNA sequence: TGTGCCAGCAGCGCCGGGGTATATCAGCCCCAGCATTTT.

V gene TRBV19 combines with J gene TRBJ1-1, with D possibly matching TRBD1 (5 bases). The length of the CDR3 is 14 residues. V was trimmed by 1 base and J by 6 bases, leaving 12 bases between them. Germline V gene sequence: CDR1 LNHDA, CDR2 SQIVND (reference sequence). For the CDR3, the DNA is TGTGCCAGTAGTATAGTGTGGGGCAGTGCTGAAGCTTTCTTT. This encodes CASSIVWGSAEAFF.

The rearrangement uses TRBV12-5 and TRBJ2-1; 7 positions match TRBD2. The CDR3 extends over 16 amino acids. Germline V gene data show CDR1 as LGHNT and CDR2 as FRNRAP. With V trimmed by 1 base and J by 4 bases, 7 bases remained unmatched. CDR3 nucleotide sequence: TGTGCTAGTGGTTTGGGTGGGAGGGGTAATTACAATGAGCAGTTCTTC. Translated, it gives CASGLGGRGNYNEQFF.